Listed below are T cell receptor beta chains from one sample, sequenced in a study of identifying expanded T cells in peripheral blood. Profiled with immunoSEQ multiplex PCR; TCRdb holds only in-frame clones, not every one. The sample lists about 80,000 clones; 70% to 90% were seen once. Sequencing was carried out using blood. All receptors derive from a person aged 18 to 70 in good health. Each CDR3 is given with its conserved first and last residue. D genes are given only for firm matches. Some rows mark clone size as missing; the rest say once, few, many or name a class of expanded clone.

>TRBD1|TRBJ2-7|TRBV13|NA
TGTGCCAGCAGCTCGTACCGACAGGGGCTCCCCTACGAGCAGTACTTC
CASSSYRQGLPYEQYF
>TRBD1|TRBJ2-1|TRBV2|NA
TGTGCCAGCAGTCCGGACAGGGCGGGCGACAATGAGCAGTTCTTC
CASSPDRAGDNEQFF
>NA|TRBJ1-1|TRBV5-5|NA
TGTGCCAGCAGTCACCTTAAGGGCACTGAAGCTTTCTTT
CASSHLKGTEAFF
>TRBD2|TRBJ2-7|TRBV7-9|NA
TGTGCCAGCGGGGGACTAGCGGGGAGGAGCTCCTACGAGCAGTACTTC
CASGGLAGRSSYEQYF
>NA|TRBJ2-5|TRBV5-1|once
TGCGCCAGCAGCTTGGTAGAGGGGTCCCAAGAGACCCAGTACTTC
CASSLVEGSQETQYF
>NA|TRBJ2-7|TRBV2|NA
TGTGCCAGCAGTGAAATACAGGGTTTCTACGAGCAGTACTTC
CASSEIQGFYEQYF
>TRBD1|TRBJ1-6|TRBV7-8|NA
TGTGCCAGCAGCTTGCAGGGGGACTCACCCCTCCACTTT
CASSLQGDSPLHF
>NA|TRBJ2-2|TRBV6-5|NA
TGTGCCAGCAGTTACTCTATGACCCTAGGCGGGGAGCTGTTTTTT
CASSYSMTLGGELFF
>NA|TRBJ1-2|TRBV30|NA
TGTGCCTGGAGTAATGGGTATGGGGTCTATGGCTACACCTTC
CAWSNGYGVYGYTF
>NA|TRBJ2-7|TRBV18|NA
TGTGCCAGCTCACTCGAGAGGGAGCAGTACTTC
CASSLEREQYF
>TRBD2|TRBJ2-7|TRBV7-6|NA
TGTGCCAGCAGCTTAGGCTCGGGAGGAAGCTCCTACGAGCAGTACTTC
CASSLGSGGSSYEQYF
>NA|TRBJ1-2|TRBV10-3|once
TGTGCCATCAGTGAAGCTGTTTGGGGACTCTATGGCTACACCTTC
CAISEAVWGLYGYTF
>NA|TRBJ2-5|TRBV5-4|NA
TGTGCCAGCAGCTTGGAGCAAGAGACCCAGTACTTC
CASSLEQETQYF
>TRBD1|TRBJ2-5|TRBV5-6|NA
TGTGCCAGCAGCAACAATATACAGGGGGTATGGGAGACCCAGTACTTC
CASSNNIQGVWETQYF
>TRBD1|TRBJ2-1|TRBV4-2|NA
TGTGCCAGCAGCCAAGATGCGCAGGGGGCATACAATGAGCAGTTCTTC
CASSQDAQGAYNEQFF
>NA|TRBJ1-2|TRBV20-1|NA
TGCAGTGCTAGAGTGAACTATGGCTACACCTTC
CSARVNYGYTF
>NA|TRBJ1-3|TRBV4-2|NA
TGTGCCAGCAGCCAAGACATCTCTGGGTGGGATACCATATATTTT
CASSQDISGWDTIYF
>NA|TRBJ1-1|TRBV6-5|NA
TGTGCCAGCAGTTATCTAGCGGAGAACACTGAAGCTTTCTTT
CASSYLAENTEAFF
>TRBD1|TRBJ2-5|TRBV7-6|NA
TGTGCCAGCAGATCAGTAACTTCGACAGGGGGGGTGCAGTACTTC
CASRSVTSTGGVQYF
>NA|TRBJ2-5|TRBV18|NA
TGTGCCAGCTCCGGATACCAAGAGACCCAGTACTTC
CASSGYQETQYF
>TRBD2|TRBJ2-1|TRBV10-3|NA
TGTGCCATCAGTGGGAGCGGGGCCACCTACAATGAGCAGTTCTTC
CAISGSGATYNEQFF
>NA|TRBJ2-5|TRBV5-1|NA
TGCGCCAGCCACTCTCCCCAAGAGACCCAGTACTTC
CASHSPQETQYF
>TRBD1|TRBJ2-7|TRBV7-9|NA
TGTGCCAGCAGGATCGGGACAGGGGACTACGAGCAGTACTTC
CASRIGTGDYEQYF
>NA|TRBJ1-3|TRBV21-1|NA
TGTGCCAGCAGCAAAGCGGGACAGAAACTAACCTCTGGAAACACCATATATTTT
CASSKAGQKLTSGNTIYF
>NA|TRBJ1-4|TRBV28|NA
TGTGCCAGCGTTTCGGGCAGAATAAATGAAAAACTGTTTTTT
CASVSGRINEKLFF
>NA|TRBJ1-3|TRBV19|NA
TGTGCCAGTAGACCCAGTTCCTCTGGAAACACCATATATTTT
CASRPSSSGNTIYF
>NA|TRBJ2-5|TRBV5-1|NA
TGCGCCAGCAGCCTCGGACGGTACAGAACCCAAGAGACCCAGTACTTC
CASSLGRYRTQETQYF
>TRBD1|TRBJ2-4|TRBV9|NA
TGTGCCAGCAGAGCGACAGGGGCTTACGGCATTCAGTACTTC
CASRATGAYGIQYF
>NA|TRBJ2-7|TRBV6-1|NA
TGTGCCAGCAGTGACACCAGGACAGTGTTCTCCTACGAGCAGTACTTC
CASSDTRTVFSYEQYF
>NA|TRBJ2-5|TRBV7-2|once
TGTGCCAGCAGCTTAGCGGAGACCCAGTACTTC
CASSLAETQYF
>NA|TRBJ2-7|TRBV12-5|NA
TGTGCTAGTGGTTCCGGGGCCAAAACAAGATACGAGCAGTACTTC
CASGSGAKTRYEQYF
>NA|TRBJ1-2|TRBV7-9|NA
TGTGCCAGCAGCCGTACCGGGGGGGACCTCTATGGCTACACCTTC
CASSRTGGDLYGYTF
>NA|TRBJ1-1|TRBV28|NA
TGTGCCAGCAGTTCAGAGCTGTACAGGGCGAACACTGAAGCTTTCTTT
CASSSELYRANTEAFF
>TRBD2|TRBJ2-7|TRBV6-1|NA
TGTGCCAGCATTTGGACTAGCGGGGCCTACGAGCAGTACTTC
CASIWTSGAYEQYF
>NA|TRBJ2-5|TRBV18|NA
TGTGCCAGCTCACCACCATCTATAGAGACCCAGTACTTC
CASSPPSIETQYF
>NA|TRBJ2-3|TRBV6-5|NA
TGTGCCAGCAGTTACTCTATTCGGGGAACAGATACGCAGTATTTT
CASSYSIRGTDTQYF
>TRBD2|TRBJ2-7|TRBV18|NA
TGTGCCAGCTCATTGGCGAGCGGGGTAAGGGAGCAGTACTTC
CASSLASGVREQYF
>NA|TRBJ1-1|TRBV7-9|NA
TGTGCCAGCAGCTTATCGGTACCAGAAGCTTTCTTT
CASSLSVPEAFF
>NA|TRBJ2-1|TRBV6-6|NA
TGTGCCAGCAGTTACGCCCACGGGACTTTGGTTGAGCAGTTCTTC
CASSYAHGTLVEQFF
>NA|TRBJ2-5|TRBV27|NA
TGTGCCAGCAGCCTGGCGTACGGGGGGCTGGGAGAGACCCAGTACTTC
CASSLAYGGLGETQYF
>NA|TRBJ2-5|TRBV27|NA
TGTGCCAGCAGTTTAGAGGCGGACAGTGGGGAGACCCAGTACTTC
CASSLEADSGETQYF
>NA|TRBJ2-2|TRBV4-2|NA
TGTGCCAGCAGCCAAGGCCTAGTGGCCAGCGGGGAGCTGTTTTTT
CASSQGLVASGELFF
>NA|TRBJ1-2|TRBV6-1|NA
TGTGCCAGCAACCAAGGGGGGTTTGGTGGCTACACCTTC
CASNQGGFGGYTF
>NA|TRBJ2-3|TRBV28|NA
TGTGCCAGCAGTTTACCCCACACCCATACGCAGTATTTT
CASSLPHTHTQYF
>NA|TRBJ1-4|TRBV19|NA
TGTGCCAGTAGTATTGGGGCTACCGGGTATGAAAAACTGTTTTTT
CASSIGATGYEKLFF
>NA|TRBJ2-5|TRBV30|NA
TGTGCCTGGAATTTCCTCCAAGAGACCCAGTACTTC
CAWNFLQETQYF
>TRBD1|TRBJ1-2|TRBV19|NA
TGTGCCAGTAGTTCACAGGGGAACTATGGCTACACCTTC
CASSSQGNYGYTF
>NA|TRBJ2-5|TRBV4-3|NA
TGCGCCAGCAGACCAGACCGGGACCCTCCTCGGACCCAGTACTTC
CASRPDRDPPRTQYF
>NA|TRBJ1-6|TRBV28|NA
TGTGCCAGCAGCCCCCGGGGGGGGAGCTCCTATAATTCACCCCTCCACTTT
CASSPRGGSSYNSPLHF
>TRBD1|TRBJ1-2|TRBV6-5|NA
TGTGCCAGCAGTCCGCGGACAGGAGTTAACTATGGCTACACCTTC
CASSPRTGVNYGYTF
>TRBD1|TRBJ2-5|TRBV5-6|NA
TGTGCCAGCAGCCCAGGGACAGGGCACCAAGAGACCCAGTACTTC
CASSPGTGHQETQYF
>TRBD1|TRBJ2-7|TRBV28|NA
TGTGCCAGCAGTTTTCGGGACAGGTACGAGCAGTACTTC
CASSFRDRYEQYF
>NA|TRBJ1-1|TRBV4-2|NA
TGTGCCAGCAGCCACCCCGGGCAGAACACTGAAGCTTTCTTT
CASSHPGQNTEAFF
>NA|TRBJ1-1|TRBV2|NA
TGTGCCAGCAGTGAAATTTCGAACACTGAAGCTTTCTTT
CASSEISNTEAFF
>NA|TRBJ1-2|TRBV7-9|NA
TGTGCCAGCAGCTTGGGACCCGAGGACTATGGCTACACCTTC
CASSLGPEDYGYTF